Listed below are T cell receptor beta chains from one sample, sequenced in a study of T cells in Graves' hyperthyroidism and ophthalmopathy. A single record per CDR3 protein comes from TCRdb applying MiXCR to the multiplex PCR reads. The sample has 350,000 or so distinct CDR3 sequences; about 18% are singletons. The sample taken for sequencing was blood. The receptors were gathered from a young woman with Graves' hyperthyroidism that later progressed to Graves' ophthalmopathy. Each CDR3 is given with its conserved first and last residue. A D gene is named only where the DNA matches it firmly. Part of the rows lack a size; the others show once, few, many or a class for expanded clones.

V gene: TRBV2; D gene: -; J gene: TRBJ1-1; clone size: once; CDR3 DNA: TGTGCCAGCAGTCGAGGTCATGGGGGAACTGAAGCTTTCTTT; CDR3 protein: CASSRGHGGTEAFF
V gene: TRBV11-2; D gene: -; J gene: TRBJ2-3; clone size: -; CDR3 DNA: TGTGCCAGCAGCAAACGGGGTGGCACAGATACGCAGTATTTT; CDR3 protein: CASSKRGGTDTQYF
V gene: TRBV20-1; D gene: -; J gene: TRBJ2-2; clone size: many; CDR3 DNA: TGCAGTGTCGCGAACACCGGGGAGCTGTTTTTT; CDR3 protein: CSVANTGELFF
V gene: TRBV6-1; D gene: TRBD2; J gene: TRBJ2-3; clone size: -; CDR3 DNA: TGCGCCAGCAGCCCGCGGACTAGCGGGAGGGTAAAAGATACGCAGTATTTT; CDR3 protein: CASSPRTSGRVKDTQYF
V gene: TRBV9; D gene: -; J gene: TRBJ2-2; clone size: many; CDR3 DNA: TGTGCCACTGCAAAGGGGAACACCGGGGAGCTGTTTTTT; CDR3 protein: CATAKGNTGELFF
V gene: TRBV27; D gene: -; J gene: TRBJ2-2; clone size: few; CDR3 DNA: TGTGCCAGCAGTGTGGGGTCGAACACCGGGGAGCTGTTTTTT; CDR3 protein: CASSVGSNTGELFF
V gene: TRBV6-1; D gene: -; J gene: TRBJ1-2; clone size: -; CDR3 DNA: TGTATCTCGGGACACCCTTTCTATGGCTACACCTTC; CDR3 protein: CISGHPFYGYTF
V gene: TRBV4-1; D gene: -; J gene: TRBJ2-2; clone size: few; CDR3 DNA: TGCGCCAGCAGCCAAGACGGGACAATCCAGCCGAACACCGGGGAGCTGTTTTTT; CDR3 protein: CASSQDGTIQPNTGELFF
V gene: TRBV20-1; D gene: -; J gene: TRBJ1-2; clone size: -; CDR3 DNA: TGCAGTGCCGGAGGGAACTATCGTGGCTATGGCCACACCTTC; CDR3 protein: CSAGGNYRGYGHTF
V gene: TRBV18; D gene: -; J gene: TRBJ1-5; clone size: many; CDR3 DNA: TGTGCCAGCTCACCCAATGCTTTAAGTAACAATCAGCCCCAGCATTTT; CDR3 protein: CASSPNALSNNQPQHF
V gene: TRBV6-1; D gene: -; J gene: TRBJ1-1; clone size: many; CDR3 DNA: TGTGCCAGCAGTCTGGATAAGAACACTGAAGCTTTCTTT; CDR3 protein: CASSLDKNTEAFF
V gene: TRBV6-5; D gene: -; J gene: TRBJ1-3; clone size: -; CDR3 DNA: TGTGCCAGCAGTTACTCGAGTGGGGGCGGAAACACCATATATTTT; CDR3 protein: CASSYSSGGGNTIYF
V gene: TRBV30; D gene: TRBD1; J gene: TRBJ2-1; clone size: -; CDR3 DNA: TGTGCCTGGAGTCCGGGACAGGGGTACAATGATCAGTGCTTC; CDR3 protein: CAWSPGQGYNDQCF